This T cell receptor (beta chain) was profiled in a study of T cell responses to AZD1222 COVID-19 vaccine. Trimming removed 6 bases from V and 2 bases from J, with 15 bases in between. This CDR3 has 14 amino acids. The germline gives CDR1 SGHRS, CDR2 YFSETQ. Data came from immunoSEQ multiplex PCR; TCRdb stores just in-frame clones and leaves some out. This repertoire shows some 110,000 clones, around 84% found once; its top ten account for 17%. Sequencing was performed on peripheral blood, taken 28 days after the second AZD1222 dose. This clonotype was sampled from an adult who received the AZD1222 COVID-19 vaccine. The J gene is TRBJ2-7, the V gene TRBV5-1; D is possibly TRBD1 (6 bases). The CDR3 DNA is TGCGCCAGCACCCCACAGGGTTCGGCCTACGAGCAGTACTTC. As protein: CASTPQGSAYEQYF.